The clone carrying this T cell receptor beta chain has only a few counts. Its target is unknown. The data were obtained in a study of identical twins. Study-wide points: Reduced insertions were recorded for abundant cord blood beta clonotypes, with no such pattern in memory repertoires. Alpha sequences that were out-of-frame and twin-shared showed an excess of low generation probability.

Trimming removed 2 bases at V and 4 bases at J, with 11 bases between. Germline V gene data show CDR1 as ENHRY and CDR2 as SYGVKD. The length of the CDR3 is 14 residues. Only healthy Caucasians were enrolled as donors. A universal primer site arose from template switching, and cDNA bore unique molecular identifiers. Via MiXCR, TCRdb re-called the 5' RACE reads, giving one row per CDR3 protein. The sample lists 750,000 to 950,000 distinct CDR3 sequences, around an eighth occurring once. The same data also contributed to another study, on yellow fever vaccine responses in identical twins.

Source material: PBMCs. This rearrangement joins TRBV10-3 to TRBJ2-5; D is undetermined. The sequence was obtained from a woman under 30 in good health. This chain's CDR3 is CAISENILRETQYF. The CDR3 coding sequence is TGTGCCATCAGTGAGAACATTTTGCGAGAGACCCAGTACTTC.